This T cell receptor (beta chain) was observed in a study of T cells after yellow fever vaccination. Overall study results and limits: The secondary response peaked faster, at day 5 versus 15, but was weaker. Clonotype sharing between CD4 and CD8 compartments was small. A large majority of primary-vaccination clones showed up again after the booster (approximately 95% CD4, 88% CD8).

Germline assignment: CDR1 LGHNA and CDR2 YSLEER. The length of the CDR3 is 15 residues. V was clipped by 0 bases and J by 1 base, with 4 bases between them. A word on this clonotype: Its antigen is unknown.

Conversion of TCR transcripts into cDNA relied on 5'RACE template switching, which added a universal primer site and UMIs. From the 5' RACE reads, TCRdb called clonotypes with MiXCR, one entry per CDR3 protein. The sample holds roughly 74,000 distinct CDR3 sequences, about 6.6% seen once. The chain has TRBV4-3 and TRBJ2-6; D gene ambiguous. The sample in question was CD8+ T cells sorted from PBMCs, obtained less than 6 days after the first yellow fever vaccination. The sequence was collected from a man younger than 35 who received the YFV17D yellow fever vaccine. The CDR3: CASSQDKSGANVLTF. For the CDR3, the DNA is TGCGCCAGCAGCCAAGACAAATCTGGGGCCAACGTCCTGACTTTC.